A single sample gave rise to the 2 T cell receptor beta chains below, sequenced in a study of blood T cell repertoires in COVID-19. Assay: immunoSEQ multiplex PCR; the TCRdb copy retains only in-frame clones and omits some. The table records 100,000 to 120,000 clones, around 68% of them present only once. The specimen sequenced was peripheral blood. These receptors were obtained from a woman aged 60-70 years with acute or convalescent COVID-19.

The CDR3 spells CASSPGTDYEQYF. In nucleotides, the CDR3 is TGTGCCAGCAGCCCCGGGACAGATTACGAGCAGTACTTC. The chain uses TRBV11-1 and TRBJ2-7, with 7 bases identical to TRBD1. CDR1 is SGHAT and CDR2 is FQDESV in the germline V gene (reference sequence). The CDR3 covers 13 residues. J was trimmed by 4 bases and V by 5 bases; bases with no gene match: 5.

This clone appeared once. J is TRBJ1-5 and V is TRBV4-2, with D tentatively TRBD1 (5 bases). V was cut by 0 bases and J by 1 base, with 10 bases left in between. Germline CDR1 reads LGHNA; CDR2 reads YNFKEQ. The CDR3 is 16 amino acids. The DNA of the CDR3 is TGTGCCAGCAGCCAAGATATGACAGCAAGCAATCAGCCCCAGCATTTT. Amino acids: CASSQDMTASNQPQHF.